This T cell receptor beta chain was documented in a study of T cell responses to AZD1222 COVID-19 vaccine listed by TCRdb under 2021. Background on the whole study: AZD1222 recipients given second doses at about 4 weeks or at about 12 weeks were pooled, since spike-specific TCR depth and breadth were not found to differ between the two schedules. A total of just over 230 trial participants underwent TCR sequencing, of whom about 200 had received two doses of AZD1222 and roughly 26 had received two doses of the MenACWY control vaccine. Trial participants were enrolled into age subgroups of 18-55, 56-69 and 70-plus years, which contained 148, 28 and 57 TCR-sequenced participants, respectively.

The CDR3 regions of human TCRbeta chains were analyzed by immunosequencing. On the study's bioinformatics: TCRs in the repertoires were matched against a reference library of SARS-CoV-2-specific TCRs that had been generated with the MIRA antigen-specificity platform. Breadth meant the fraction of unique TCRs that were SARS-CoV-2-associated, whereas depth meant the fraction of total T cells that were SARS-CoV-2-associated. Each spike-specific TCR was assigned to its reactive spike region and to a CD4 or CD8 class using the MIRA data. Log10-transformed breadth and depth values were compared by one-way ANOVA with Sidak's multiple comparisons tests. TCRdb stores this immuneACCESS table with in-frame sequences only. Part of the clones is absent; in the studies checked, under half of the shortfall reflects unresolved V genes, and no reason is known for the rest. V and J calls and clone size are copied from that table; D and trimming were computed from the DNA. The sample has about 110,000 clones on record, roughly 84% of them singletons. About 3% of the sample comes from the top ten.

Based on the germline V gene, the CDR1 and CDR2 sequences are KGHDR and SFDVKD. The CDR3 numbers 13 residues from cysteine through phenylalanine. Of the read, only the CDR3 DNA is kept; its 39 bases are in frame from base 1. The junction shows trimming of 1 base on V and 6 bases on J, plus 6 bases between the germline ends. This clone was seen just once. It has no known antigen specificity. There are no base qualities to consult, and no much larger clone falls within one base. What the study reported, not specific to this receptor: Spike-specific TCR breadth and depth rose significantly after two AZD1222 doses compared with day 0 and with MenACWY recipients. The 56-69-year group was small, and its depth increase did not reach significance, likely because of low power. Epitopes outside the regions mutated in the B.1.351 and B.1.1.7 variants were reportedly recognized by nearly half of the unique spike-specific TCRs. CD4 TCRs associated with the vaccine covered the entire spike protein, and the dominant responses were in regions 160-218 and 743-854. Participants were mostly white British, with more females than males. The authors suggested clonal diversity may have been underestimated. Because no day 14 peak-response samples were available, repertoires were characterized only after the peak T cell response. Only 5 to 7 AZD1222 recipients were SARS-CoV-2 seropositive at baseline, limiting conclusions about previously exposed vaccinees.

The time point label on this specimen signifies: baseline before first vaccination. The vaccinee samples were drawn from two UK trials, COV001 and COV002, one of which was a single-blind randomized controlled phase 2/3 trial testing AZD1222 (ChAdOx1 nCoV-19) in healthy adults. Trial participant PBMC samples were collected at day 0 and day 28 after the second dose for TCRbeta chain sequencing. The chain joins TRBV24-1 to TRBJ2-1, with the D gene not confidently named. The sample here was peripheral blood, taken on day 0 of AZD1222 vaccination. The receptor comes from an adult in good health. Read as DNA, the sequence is TGTGCCACCAGTGATTTAGAGCTCAATGAGCAGTTCTTC. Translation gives CATSDLELNEQFF.